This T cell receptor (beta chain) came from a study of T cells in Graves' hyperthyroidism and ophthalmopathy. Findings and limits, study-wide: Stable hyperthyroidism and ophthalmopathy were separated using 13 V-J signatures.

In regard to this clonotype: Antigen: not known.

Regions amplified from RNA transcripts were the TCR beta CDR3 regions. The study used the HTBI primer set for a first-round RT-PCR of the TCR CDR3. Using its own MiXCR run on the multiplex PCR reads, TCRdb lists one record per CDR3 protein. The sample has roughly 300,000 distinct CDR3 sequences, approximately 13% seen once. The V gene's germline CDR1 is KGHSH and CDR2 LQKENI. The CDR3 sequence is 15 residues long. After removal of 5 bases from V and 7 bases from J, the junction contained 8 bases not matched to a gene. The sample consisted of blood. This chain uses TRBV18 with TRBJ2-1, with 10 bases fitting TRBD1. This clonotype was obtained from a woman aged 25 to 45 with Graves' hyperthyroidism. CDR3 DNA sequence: TGTGCCAGCTCATGGGGGACAGGGGTGAGGAATGAGCAGTTCTTC. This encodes CASSWGTGVRNEQFF.